The 24 T cell receptor beta chains below were found in one sample sequenced in a study of cytotoxic CD8 clonotypes in ibrutinib-treated CLL. The table came from immunoSEQ multiplex PCR; TCRdb's copy has only in-frame clones and leaves some out. Of about 60,000 clones listed, around 60% were seen once; the top ten hold 20%. This material consisted of PBMCs, taken after 24 months of ibrutinib treatment. The receptors originated from a human donor with chronic lymphocytic leukemia.

The chain combines TRBV7-8 with TRBJ1-2; TRBD1 is a possible D gene (5 bases). There are 16 residues in the CDR3. Germline V gives CDR1 SGHVS, CDR2 FQNEAQ. Trimming pared 0 bases from V and 3 bases from J, leaving 14 bases between. In nucleotides, the CDR3 is TGTGCCAGCAGCTTAGCGACAGCCGATGGGGACTATGGCTACACCTTC. Its translation: CASSLATADGDYGYTF.

The V and J genes are TRBV14 and TRBJ2-1, with 11 positions matching TRBD1. V was clipped by 0 bases and J by 7 bases; unmatched bases: 8. The CDR3 is 17 residues long. Germline CDR1 reads SGHDN; CDR2 reads FVKESK. The chain's CDR3 is CASSQDYGQGAQNEQFF. The DNA of the CDR3 is TGTGCCAGCAGCCAAGACTACGGACAGGGGGCGCAGAATGAGCAGTTCTTC.

This clone was detected only a few times. The rearrangement links TRBV7-2 to TRBJ2-5; 10 bases match TRBD2. Germline CDR1 is SGHTA and CDR2 is FQGNSA. V was pared by 6 bases and J by 4 bases, with 5 bases of the junction left unmatched. There are 14 residues in the CDR3. CDR3 bases: TGTGCCAGCAGAACTAGCGGGACATCAGAGACCCAGTACTTC. It specifies CASRTSGTSETQYF. The full variable domain, rest sourced from reference TRBV7-2 and TRBJ2-5, is GAGVSQSPSNKVTEKGKDVELRCDPISGHTALYWYRQSLGQGLEFLIYFQGNSAPDKSGLPSDRFSAERTGGSVSTLTIQRTQQEDSAVYLCASRTSGTSETQYFGPGTRLLVL.

This clone was detected only a few times. The chain carries TRBV28 and TRBJ1-1, with a weak D call TRBD1 (5 bases). Germline CDR1 reads MDHEN; CDR2 reads SYDVKM. V shed 3 bases and J shed 11 bases, with 16 bases lying between them. The length of the CDR3 is 13 residues. CDR3 residues: CASSLGVTGGAFF. The DNA for the CDR3 is TGTGCCAGCAGTTTGGGGGTTACGGGAGGTGCTTTCTTT.

This clone was seen a handful of times. The J gene is TRBJ2-1, the V gene TRBV5-6, with 9 bases lining up with TRBD2. Germline CDR1 and CDR2: SGHDT and YYEEEE. The CDR3 loop spans 12 amino acids. V lost 5 bases and J lost 9; bases outside the gene matches: 3. The CDR3 reads CASRLAGSEQFF. CDR3 DNA: TGTGCCAGCAGGCTAGCGGGAAGTGAGCAGTTCTTC.

This clone showed up many times. The gene calls are TRBV5-1 and TRBJ1-1; D might be TRBD1 (5 bases). The V gene lost 4 bases and the J gene lost 2 bases, with 15 bases spanning the gap. Per the germline V gene, CDR1 is SGHRS and CDR2 is YFSETQ. This CDR3 contains 15 residues. CDR3 nucleotides: TGCGCCAGCAGCCCCAGGGCTGGCCCCAACACTGAAGCTTTCTTT. Its protein is CASSPRAGPNTEAFF. Looking up the rest from reference TRBV5-1 and TRBJ1-1 gives the full variable domain: KAGVTQTPRYLIKTRGQQVTLSCSPISGHRSVSWYQQTPGQGLQFLFEYFSETQRNKGNFPGRFSGRQFSNSRSEMNVSTLELGDSALYLCASSPRAGPNTEAFFGQGTRLTVV.

This chain connects TRBV13 to TRBJ1-2, with D unresolved. With 6 bases removed from V and 8 bases from J, the gap between germline ends came to 13 bases. Germline-derived CDR1 and CDR2 are PRHDT and FYEKMQ (reference sequence). The CDR3 has 12 amino acids. CDR3 amino acids: CASSLTSSGYTF. Written as DNA, the CDR3 is TGTGCCAGCAGTTTGACCTCCTCAGGCTACACCTTC.

The V call is TRBV5-1, the J call TRBJ2-5; TRBD1 is a possible D gene (5 bases). Trimming took off 0 bases at V and 3 bases at J, with 9 bases between the two ends. Germline V CDR1 and CDR2: SGHRS, YFSETQ. This CDR3 is built from 14 residues. The CDR3 reads CASSLGGSKETQYF. The CDR3 region has the DNA TGCGCCAGCAGCTTGGGGGGCAGTAAAGAGACCCAGTACTTC.

V gene TRBV2 combines with J gene TRBJ2-4; D gene unclear. From germline, CDR1 is SNHLY and CDR2 FYNNEI. Trimming stripped 6 bases from V and 0 bases from J, with 12 bases between. This CDR3 comprises 15 residues. This CDR3 reads CASRVSRVAKNIQYF. In nucleotides, the CDR3 is TGTGCCAGCAGAGTATCCCGGGTAGCCAAAAACATTCAGTACTTC.

In its sample, this clone was seen many times. The chain combines TRBV29-1 with TRBJ2-2; D is possibly TRBD2 (6 bases). The V and J ends lost 7 bases and 5 bases respectively, with 26 bases between them. CDR1 is SQVTM, CDR2 ANQGSEA, per germline. The CDR3 contains 17 residues. The CDR3 loop is CSAKRFGGMGVTGELFF. In nucleotides, the CDR3 is TGCAGCGCCAAGCGGTTTGGAGGGATGGGTGTTACCGGGGAGCTGTTTTTT.

The rearrangement joins TRBV5-6 to TRBJ1-4, with D maybe TRBD1 (6 bases). CDR1 and CDR2 from the germline V gene are SGHDT and YYEEEE. The V and J ends lost 5 bases and 7 bases respectively, with 18 bases between them. The CDR3 spans 15 residues. The CDR3 DNA is TGTGCCAGCAGTTTCAGGGGAGATCTAATTGAAAAACTGTTTTTT. Translated, it gives CASSFRGDLIEKLFF.

The rearrangement uses TRBV4-1 and TRBJ2-3; D unclear. The CDR3 totals 14 residues. The germline V and J ends were trimmed by 0 bases and 0 bases, with 4 bases remaining between them. CDR1 MGHRA and CDR2 YSYEKL come from the germline V gene. The DNA for the CDR3 is TGCGCCAGCAGCCAAGATCCCAGCACAGATACGCAGTATTTT. This gives the protein CASSQDPSTDTQYF.

The chain couples TRBV10-3 to TRBJ2-7; TRBD1 or TRBD2 may be the D gene (5 bases each). The germline gives CDR1 ENHRY, CDR2 SYGVKD. V gave up 8 bases and J gave up 3 bases, with 17 bases separating them. The CDR3 length is 14 residues. As DNA, the CDR3 is TGTGCCATCTCTCCGGGGCCTCCATTCTACGAGCAGTACTTC. Residues: CAISPGPPFYEQYF.

The V and J genes are TRBV7-2 and TRBJ2-5; maybe TRBD2 (5 bases). Trimming took off 2 bases at V and 1 base at J, with 11 bases between the two ends. In germline, CDR1 is SGHTA, CDR2 FQGNSA. The CDR3 covers 15 residues. The CDR3 sequence: CASSLFQRAQETQYF. Written as DNA, the CDR3 is TGTGCCAGCAGCTTATTCCAGAGGGCCCAAGAGACCCAGTACTTC. Supplemented by reference TRBV7-2 and TRBJ2-5, the full variable domain reads GAGVSQSPSNKVTEKGKDVELRCDPISGHTALYWYRQSLGQGLEFLIYFQGNSAPDKSGLPSDRFSAERTGGSVSTLTIQRTQQEDSAVYLCASSLFQRAQETQYFGPGTRLLVL.

CDR3 in DNA: TGTGCCAGCAGCTTACTTCACCGCTCCCTCGAAGCTTTCTTT. Protein sequence: CASSLLHRSLEAFF. The chain uses TRBV11-2 and TRBJ1-1, with unresolved D. The germline V gene encodes CDR1 SGHAT and CDR2 FQNNGV. The germline V and J ends were trimmed by 2 bases and 8 bases, with 15 bases remaining between them. The CDR3 consists of 14 residues.

This clone is termed medium-sized. V and J are TRBV6-4 and TRBJ2-2; a weak D match, TRBD1 (7 bases). V was shortened by 8 bases and J by 6 bases, with 13 bases between the two germline ends. The CDR3 contains 13 residues. CDR1 is MRHNA and CDR2 is SNTAGT in the germline V gene. The CDR3 bases are TGTGCCAGCCGCCAGGGGGAGGCCGGGGAGCTGTTTTTT. Protein product: CASRQGEAGELFF.

V and J are TRBV29-1 and TRBJ2-3; 10 nucleotides agree with TRBD2. Germline CDR1 reads SQVTM; CDR2 reads ANQGSEA. The CDR3 covers 16 residues. J was trimmed by 7 bases and V by 2 bases; bases with no gene match: 12. The CDR3 bases are TGCAGCGTTGAAAACCCCCTTAGCGGGAGGCTGAATACGCAGTATTTT. It translates to CSVENPLSGRLNTQYF.

This clone has at least ten counts. V gene TRBV5-1 combines with J gene TRBJ2-1, with 8 bases matching TRBD1. Germline V CDR1 and CDR2: SGHRS, YFSETQ. Unmatched junction bases numbered 5, after V lost 4 bases and J lost 8 bases. The CDR3 contains 13 residues. CDR3 nucleotides: TGCGCCAGCAGCCCGGACAGGGTGGATGAGCAGTTCTTC. This encodes CASSPDRVDEQFF. The variable domain in full, completed from reference TRBV5-1 and TRBJ2-1, reads KAGVTQTPRYLIKTRGQQVTLSCSPISGHRSVSWYQQTPGQGLQFLFEYFSETQRNKGNFPGRFSGRQFSNSRSEMNVSTLELGDSALYLCASSPDRVDEQFFGPGTRLTVL.

This chain links TRBV6-1 with TRBJ2-7, with unresolved D. The CDR3 has 11 amino acids. Germline CDR1 and CDR2: MNHNS and SASEGT. V lost 5 bases and J lost 4, with 6 bases in between. Here the CDR3 DNA reads TGTGCCAGCAGTACCACTTACGAGCAGTACTTC. Its translation is CASSTTYEQYF.

This clone appeared a few times. V is TRBV7-7 and J is TRBJ2-2, with D perhaps matching TRBD1 or TRBD2 (5 bases each). V gave up 4 bases and J gave up 1 base, with 10 bases separating them. Germline V CDR1 and CDR2: SSHAT, FNYEAQ (reference sequence). The CDR3 is made up of 15 amino acids. In nucleotides, the CDR3 is TGTGCCAGCAGCTCTCGGGGCTGGAACACCGGGGAGCTGTTTTTT. Translating gives CASSSRGWNTGELFF.

At least ten counts were recorded for this clone. The chain uses TRBV14 and TRBJ1-4; 7 bases agree with TRBD1. CDR1 is SGHDN and CDR2 is FVKESK in the germline V gene. The V and J ends lost 1 base and 10 bases, in that order; junction bases with no gene match: 6. The CDR3 extends over 14 amino acids. The CDR3 here is CASSQAGGYGKLFF. The CDR3 nucleotides read TGTGCCAGCAGCCAAGCAGGGGGTTACGGAAAACTGTTTTTT.

The chain carries TRBV28 and TRBJ2-2; D unresolved. V lost 5 bases and J lost 9, with 7 bases in between. The germline gives CDR1 MDHEN, CDR2 SYDVKM. CDR3 size: 11 residues. CDR3 loop: CASSGKRELFF. The CDR3 DNA follows: TGTGCCAGCAGTGGAAAGCGGGAGCTGTTTTTT.

The V call is TRBV6-1, the J call TRBJ2-1; D may be TRBD2 (6 bases). The germline V and J ends were trimmed by 4 bases and 7 bases, with 11 bases remaining between them. Germline-derived CDR1 and CDR2 are MNHNS and SASEGT. The CDR3 sequence is 13 residues long. The CDR3 loop reads CASSGRRGNEQFF. CDR3 DNA sequence: TGTGCCAGCAGTGGGCGACGGGGGAATGAGCAGTTCTTC.

V gene TRBV19 combines with J gene TRBJ1-2; D is uncertain. The germline V and J ends were trimmed by 2 bases and 3 bases, with 13 bases remaining between them. CDR1 is LNHDA, CDR2 SQIVND, per germline (reference sequence). The CDR3 totals 15 residues. The CDR3 loop is CASSIYASRDYGYTF. The CDR3, as DNA: TGTGCCAGTAGTATATATGCTTCCCGTGACTATGGCTACACCTTC.